This T cell receptor (beta chain) was observed in a study of identical twins. Using its own MiXCR run on the 5' RACE reads, TCRdb lists one record per CDR3 protein. Found here are about 920,000 distinct CDR3 sequences, more than 9% of them singletons; the top ten hold 1.5% to 2%. V gave up 12 bases and J gave up 8 bases, with 22 bases separating them. There are 14 residues in the CDR3. Germline loops: CDR1 KGHDR, CDR2 SFDVKD. This clonotype was counted many times. These records were also assigned to another study, of yellow fever vaccine responses in identical twins.

The TCR was taken from a woman between 18 and 29 years old in good health. The chain employs TRBV24-1 and TRBJ2-1; D possibly uses TRBD1 or TRBD2 (6 bases each). Sequencing used PBMCs. The DNA of the CDR3 is TGTGCCTCCGGCGGGACACCGGGGTTGGATGAGCAGTTCTTC. Translation gives CASGGTPGLDEQFF.